A single T cell receptor beta chain is shown here with its context. The data were taken from a study of T cell responses to AZD1222 COVID-19 vaccine. The overall study: Some second doses came at about 4 weeks and others at about 12 weeks; these were pooled.

Assay: immunoSEQ multiplex PCR; the TCRdb copy retains only in-frame clones and omits some. The data hold 150,000 to 200,000 clones, with approximately 93% observed a single time. V was cut by 0 bases and J by 7 bases, with 16 bases left in between. This CDR3 is 15 amino acids long. Germline-derived CDR1 and CDR2 are LGHDT and YNNKEL (reference sequence). The chain employs TRBV3-1 (or the pseudogene TRBV3-2) and TRBJ2-7; D is possibly TRBD2 (6 bases). This receptor was identified in an adult in good health. This material consisted of peripheral blood, taken on day 0 of AZD1222 vaccination. The CDR3, as DNA: TGTGCCAGCAGCCAAGAGCTAGCGCGGTATGGGGAGCAGTACTTC. It encodes CASSQELARYGEQYF.